This TCR beta chain was identified in a study of cytomegalovirus exposure and HLA in healthy donors. To note about this clone: Its antigen remains unknown.

Amplification used 60 Vbeta primers and 13 Jbeta primers. Generated by immunoSEQ multiplex PCR, the TCRdb table keeps only in-frame clones and is missing some. The table records a few hundred thousand clones, around 77% of them present only once. Overall study results and limits: Analysis performed later showed TCR beta chains linked to HLA being more clonally expanded than equally common others. The study reported that TCR beta sequences accurately predicted HLA-A and HLA-B alleles in most subjects.

V was clipped by 5 bases and J by 4 bases; unmatched bases: 7. This CDR3 contains 14 residues. Per germline, CDR1 PRHDT and CDR2 FYEKMQ (reference sequence). The chain combines TRBV13 with TRBJ2-5, with TRBD2 matching over 7 bases. The sequencing sample was made of PBMCs. The sequence was obtained from a woman younger than 45 in good health and CMV-seronegative. The CDR3 protein is CASSTRTRLETQYF. The CDR3 nucleotides read TGTGCCAGCAGCACCCGGACTAGGTTAGAGACCCAGTACTTC.